The rows below give T cell receptor beta chains drawn from one sample of a study of blood T cell repertoires in COVID-19. TCRdb keeps only in-frame clones here, not all; method: immunoSEQ multiplex PCR. The data show around 81,000 clones, approximately 83% seen once. Sequences were obtained from peripheral blood. The receptors come from a man older than 75 with acute or convalescent COVID-19. Both conserved end residues are part of each CDR3. D genes are given only for firm matches. Clone size is given for some rows only: seen once, a few or many times, or a class if the clone is expanded.

J | size | length | D | V | CDR3 | DNA
TRBJ2-2 | few | 12 | - | TRBV2 | CASGRETGELFF | TGTGCCAGCGGTCGGGAGACCGGGGAGCTGTTTTTT
TRBJ2-7 | - | 12 | TRBD1 | TRBV2 | CASGTGRYEQYF | TGTGCCAGCGGGACAGGGAGATACGAGCAGTACTTC
TRBJ1-5 | - | 11 | - | TRBV5-8 | CASSLNQPQHF | TGTGCCAGCAGCCTTAATCAGCCCCAGCATTTT
TRBJ2-7 | - | 15 | TRBD2 | TRBV4-3 | CASSQEKGGNYEQYF | TGCGCCAGCAGCCAAGAAAAGGGAGGGAACTACGAGCAGTACTTC
TRBJ1-5 | - | 15 | TRBD1 | TRBV24-1 | CATSDTRQGDQPQHF | TGTGCCACCAGTGACACCCGACAGGGAGATCAGCCCCAGCATTTT
TRBJ1-5 | - | 15 | - | TRBV27 | CASSLMAGRNQPQHF | TGTGCCAGCAGTTTAATGGCAGGGAGGAATCAGCCCCAGCATTTT
TRBJ1-1 | - | 13 | TRBD1 | TRBV5-4 | CASSTDRAPEAFF | TGTGCCAGCAGCACCGACAGGGCTCCTGAAGCTTTCTTT
TRBJ1-6 | - | 14 | - | TRBV11-2 | CASSLSGSNSPLHF | TGTGCCAGCAGCTTATCAGGGTCTAATTCACCCCTCCACTTT
TRBJ1-4 | - | 14 | - | TRBV2 | CASSGQSTNEKLFF | TGTGCCAGCAGTGGACAGTCAACTAATGAAAAACTGTTTTTT
TRBJ2-5 | few | 14 | - | TRBV28 | CASSPHGTGETQYF | TGTGCCAGCAGTCCCCACGGGACTGGGGAGACCCAGTACTTC
TRBJ2-3 | - | 16 | - | TRBV7-2 | CASSWAAGFSTDTQYF | TGTGCCAGCAGCTGGGCTGCGGGGTTTAGCACAGATACGCAGTATTTT
TRBJ1-2 | once | 15 | - | TRBV6-6 | CASSYSGRETYGYTF | TGTGCCAGCAGTTACTCCGGCAGGGAAACATATGGCTACACCTTC
TRBJ2-1 | once | 15 | - | TRBV4-3 | CASSQDLSRDNEQFF | TGCGCCAGCAGCCAAGATCTCTCCAGGGACAATGAGCAGTTCTTC
TRBJ1-6 | - | 18 | TRBD1 | TRBV18 | CASSRSLPGQGGGSPLHF | TGTGCCAGCTCACGTTCCCTGCCGGGACAGGGGGGTGGTTCACCCCTCCACTTT
TRBJ1-6 | once | 16 | - | TRBV7-6 | CASSSSAGSYNSPLHF | TGTGCCAGCAGCTCGTCCGCGGGTTCCTATAATTCACCCCTCCACTTT
TRBJ2-5 | - | 13 | - | TRBV9 | CASSVQEKETQYF | TGTGCCAGCAGCGTTCAGGAAAAAGAGACCCAGTACTTC
TRBJ2-7 | - | 15 | TRBD2 | TRBV27 | CASKSAGGATYEQYF | TGTGCCAGCAAATCAGCGGGAGGGGCGACCTACGAGCAGTACTTC
TRBJ1-1 | - | 15 | - | TRBV6-5 | CASTRIGHPNTEAFF | TGTGCCAGCACCAGAATCGGACACCCGAACACTGAAGCTTTCTTT
TRBJ2-7 | - | 15 | TRBD2 | TRBV5-1 | CASSVLAGGHYEQYF | TGCGCCAGCAGCGTACTAGCGGGAGGGCATTATGAGCAGTACTTC
TRBJ1-6 | - | 17 | TRBD1 | TRBV7-2 | CASSLVGQGAGNSPLHF | TGTGCCAGCAGCTTAGTGGGACAGGGGGCGGGTAATTCACCCCTCCACTTT
TRBJ1-5 | - | 15 | - | TRBV19 | CASSIGEGRDQPQHF | TGTGCCAGTAGTATAGGTGAAGGCAGGGATCAGCCCCAGCATTTT
TRBJ2-1 | few | 18 | TRBD2 | TRBV5-1 | CASSFSLAGDLSYNEQFF | TGCGCCAGCAGCTTTAGCCTAGCGGGAGATCTCTCCTACAATGAGCAGTTCTTC
TRBJ1-6 | once | 14 | - | TRBV5-1 | CASSQDTPTTPLHF | TGCGCCAGCAGCCAGGACACCCCAACGACACCCCTCCACTTT
TRBJ1-2 | - | 12 | TRBD1 | TRBV28 | CASRETGGGYTF | TGTGCCAGCAGAGAGACAGGGGGGGGCTACACCTTC
TRBJ1-2 | - | 15 | - | TRBV2 | CASSIKQVWNYGYTF | TGTGCCAGCAGTATAAAACAGGTTTGGAACTATGGCTACACCTTC
TRBJ1-3 | - | 13 | - | TRBV10-3 | CAIRTIVGNTIYF | TGTGCCATCAGGACAATCGTCGGAAACACCATATATTTT
TRBJ2-1 | - | 15 | TRBD1 | TRBV5-1 | CASTKTGGLIYEQFF | TGCGCCAGCACCAAGACAGGGGGCCTCATCTATGAGCAGTTCTTC
TRBJ1-4 | - | 15 | - | TRBV7-2 | CASSGARRIGEKLFF | TGTGCCAGCAGCGGGGCGAGAAGAATAGGAGAAAAACTGTTTTTT
TRBJ2-7 | - | 14 | - | TRBV3-1/TRBV3-2 | CASSRYSSSYEQYF | TGTGCCAGCAGCCGATACTCAAGCTCCTACGAGCAGTACTTC
TRBJ1-1 | - | 15 | - | TRBV5-1 | CASSSLSTADTEAFF | TGCGCCAGCAGCTCTCTCTCGACAGCCGACACTGAAGCTTTCTTT
TRBJ1-1 | - | 15 | - | TRBV28 | CASSLGAGSGTEAFF | TGTGCCAGCAGTTTAGGGGCCGGGTCGGGTACTGAAGCTTTCTTT
TRBJ1-6 | - | 16 | - | TRBV21-1 | CASSNLEQGEDSPLHF | TGTGCCAGCAGCAACCTGGAACAGGGTGAGGATTCACCCCTCCACTTT
TRBJ1-3 | - | 14 | TRBD1 | TRBV5-4 | CASRPDRVGNTIYF | TGTGCCAGCAGGCCGGACAGGGTGGGAAACACCATATATTTT
TRBJ1-2 | - | 15 | TRBD1 | TRBV14 | CASSQQGAKGYGYTF | TGTGCCAGCAGCCAACAGGGGGCAAAGGGCTATGGCTACACCTTC
TRBJ2-2 | - | 14 | - | TRBV5-1 | CASSLSGNTGELFF | TGCGCCAGCAGCTTGTCGGGGAACACCGGGGAGCTGTTTTTT
TRBJ2-2 | - | 16 | TRBD1 | TRBV6-6 | CASRMTGTGGTGELFF | TGTGCCAGCAGGATGACCGGGACAGGGGGCACCGGGGAGCTGTTTTTT